This T cell receptor beta chain was captured by sequencing in a study of T cells in Graves' hyperthyroidism and ophthalmopathy. As for the study in general: Blood from the periphery was taken at initial diagnosis, before any treatment.

The CDR3 extends over 13 amino acids. The germline V gene has CDR1 DFQATT and CDR2 SNEGSKA (reference sequence). Trimming took off 1 base at V and 2 bases at J, with 9 bases between the two ends. This clonotype was detected many times. Its antigen is as yet unknown. Study results and limitations: Most expanded thyroid clonotypes above 0.001 recurred in blood. A 13 V-J model separated ophthalmopathy from stable hyperthyroidism.

The PBMCs were sourced from fresh peripheral blood (about 10 ml). What was amplified from RNA transcripts were TCR beta CDR3 regions. HTBI primers were used for first-round RT-PCR of the TCR CDR3. TCRdb recomputed calls from the multiplex PCR reads with MiXCR, one row per CDR3 protein. The data contain about 350,000 distinct CDR3 sequences, 15% to 20% of them singletons. The rearrangement uses TRBV20-1 and TRBJ2-7; weak D call: TRBD1 (6 bases). Material for sequencing was blood. This receptor was obtained from a woman aged 40-49 years with Graves' ophthalmopathy. The CDR3 region is CSARVGAPYEQYF. CDR3 DNA: TGCAGTGCTAGAGTGGGGGCACCCTACGAGCAGTACTTC.